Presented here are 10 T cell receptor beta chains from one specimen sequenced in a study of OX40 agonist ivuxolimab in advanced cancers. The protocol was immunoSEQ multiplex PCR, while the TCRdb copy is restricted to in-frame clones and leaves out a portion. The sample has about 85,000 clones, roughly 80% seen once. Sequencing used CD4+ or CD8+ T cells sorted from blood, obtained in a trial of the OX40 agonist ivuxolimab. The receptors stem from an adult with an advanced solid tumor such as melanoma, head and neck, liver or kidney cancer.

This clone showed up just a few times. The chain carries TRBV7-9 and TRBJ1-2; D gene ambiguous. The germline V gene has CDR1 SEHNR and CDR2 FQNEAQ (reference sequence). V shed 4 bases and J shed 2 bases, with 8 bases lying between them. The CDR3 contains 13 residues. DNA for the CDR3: TGTGCCAGCAGCTCGGACTGGAACTATGGCTACACCTTC. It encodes CASSSDWNYGYTF.

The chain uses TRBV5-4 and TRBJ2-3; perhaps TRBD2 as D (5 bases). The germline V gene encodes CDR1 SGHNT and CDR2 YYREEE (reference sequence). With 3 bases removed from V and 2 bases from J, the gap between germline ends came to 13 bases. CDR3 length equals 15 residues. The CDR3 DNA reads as TGTGCCAGCAGCTCGCCGGGATGGTCCACAGATACGCAGTATTTT. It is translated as CASSSPGWSTDTQYF.

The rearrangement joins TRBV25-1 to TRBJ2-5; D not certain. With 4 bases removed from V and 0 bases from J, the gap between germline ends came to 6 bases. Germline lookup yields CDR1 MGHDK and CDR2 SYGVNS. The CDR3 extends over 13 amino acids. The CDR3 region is CASSGGYQETQYF. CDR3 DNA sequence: TGTGCCAGCAGTGGGGGTTACCAAGAGACCCAGTACTTC.

The CDR3 protein is CASSLDRTSGRSYNEQFF. The CDR3 nucleotides are TGTGCCAGCAGCTTAGATAGGACCAGCGGGAGATCCTACAATGAGCAGTTCTTC. The rearrangement uses TRBV11-3 and TRBJ2-1; 8 bases are a match to TRBD2. From germline, CDR1 is SGHNT and CDR2 YENEEA. The CDR3 is 18 amino acids. J lost 1 base, V lost 0 bases, and 8 bases had no gene match.

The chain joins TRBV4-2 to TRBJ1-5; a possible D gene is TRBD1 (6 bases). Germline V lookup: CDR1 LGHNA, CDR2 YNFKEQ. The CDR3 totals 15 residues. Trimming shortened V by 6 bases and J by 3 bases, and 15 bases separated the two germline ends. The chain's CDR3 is CASSATGFDNQPQHF. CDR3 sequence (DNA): TGTGCCAGCAGTGCAACAGGGTTCGACAATCAGCCCCAGCATTTT.

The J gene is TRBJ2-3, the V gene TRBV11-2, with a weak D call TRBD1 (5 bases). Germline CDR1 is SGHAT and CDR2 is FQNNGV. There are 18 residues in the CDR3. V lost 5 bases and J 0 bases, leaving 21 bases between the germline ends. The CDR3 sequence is CASSRSRGILTSTDTQYF. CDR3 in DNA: TGTGCCAGCAGCCGAAGTAGGGGAATCCTAACCAGCACAGATACGCAGTATTTT.

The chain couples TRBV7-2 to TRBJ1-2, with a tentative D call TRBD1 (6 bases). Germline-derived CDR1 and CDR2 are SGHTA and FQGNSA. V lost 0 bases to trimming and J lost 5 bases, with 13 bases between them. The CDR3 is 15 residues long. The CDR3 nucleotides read TGTGCCAGCAGCTTAGCGTTTGACAGGACTTATGGCTACACCTTC. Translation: CASSLAFDRTYGYTF.

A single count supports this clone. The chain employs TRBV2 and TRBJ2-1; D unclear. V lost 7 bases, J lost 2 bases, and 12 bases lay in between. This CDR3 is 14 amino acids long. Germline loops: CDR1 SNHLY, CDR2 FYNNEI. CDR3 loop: CASKSAGPYNEQFF. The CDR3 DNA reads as TGTGCCAGCAAATCAGCAGGACCCTACAATGAGCAGTTCTTC. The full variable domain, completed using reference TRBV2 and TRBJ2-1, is EPEVTQTPSHQVTQMGQEVILRCVPISNHLYFYWYRQILGQKVEFLVSFYNNEISEKSEIFDDQFSVERPDGSNFTLKIRSTKLEDSAMYFCASKSAGPYNEQFFGPGTRLTVL.

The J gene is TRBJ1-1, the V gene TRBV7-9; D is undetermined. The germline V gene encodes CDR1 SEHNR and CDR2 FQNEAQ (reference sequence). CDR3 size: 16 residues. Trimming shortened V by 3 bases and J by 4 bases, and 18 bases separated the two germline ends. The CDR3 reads CASSFVPGLQGTEAFF. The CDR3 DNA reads TGTGCCAGCAGCTTCGTTCCCGGGCTTCAAGGCACTGAAGCTTTCTTT. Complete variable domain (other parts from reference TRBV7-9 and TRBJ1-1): DTGVSQNPRHKITKRGQNVTFRCDPISEHNRLYWYRQTLGQGPEFLTYFQNEAQLEKSRLLSDRFSAERPKGSFSTLEIQRTEQGDSAMYLCASSFVPGLQGTEAFFGQGTRLTVV.

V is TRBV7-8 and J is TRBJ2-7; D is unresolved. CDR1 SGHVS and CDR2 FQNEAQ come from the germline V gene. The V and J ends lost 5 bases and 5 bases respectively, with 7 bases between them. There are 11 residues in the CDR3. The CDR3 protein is CASSPLNEQYF. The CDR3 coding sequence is TGTGCCAGCAGCCCGCTCAACGAGCAGTACTTC.